A single sample gave rise to the 2 T cell receptor beta chains below, sequenced in a study of T-cell memory formation after mild COVID-19. TCRdb recomputed calls from the 5' RACE reads with MiXCR, one row per CDR3 protein. The table lists roughly 150,000 distinct CDR3 sequences, roughly 15% of them singletons. The sequenced sample consisted of PBMCs or a T cell subset sorted from them (not recorded which). These receptors were taken from an adult woman who had mild COVID-19 (a few samples of this study predate the infection). Cell type and time point are not known.

The sample holds many counts of this clonotype. V and J are TRBV5-6 and TRBJ2-5; D is ambiguous. V lost 1 base and J lost 2, with 9 bases in between. The CDR3 is 14 residues long. Per the germline V gene, CDR1 is SGHDT and CDR2 is YYEEEE. CDR3 loop: CASSLRALQETQYF. For the CDR3, the DNA is TGTGCCAGCAGCTTGAGGGCACTACAAGAGACCCAGTACTTC. The full variable domain, in which reference TRBV5-6 and TRBJ2-5 provide the parts outside the CDR3, is DAGVTQSPTHLIKTRGQQVTLRCSPKSGHDTVSWYQQALGQGPQFIFQYYEEEERQRGNFPDRFSGHQFPNYSSELNVNALLLGDSALYLCASSLRALQETQYFGPGTRLLVL.

This clonotype was counted many times. The chain recombines TRBV9 with TRBJ2-2; D call uncertain. The germline V gene has CDR1 SGDLS and CDR2 YYNGEE. CDR3 length equals 12 residues. Trimming cost V 4 bases and J 0 bases, with 1 base left between them. CDR3 in DNA: TGTGCCAGCAGCTCGAACACCGGGGAGCTGTTTTTT. The encoded protein is CASSSNTGELFF.